The 17 T cell receptor beta chains below come from one sample, sequenced in a study of CD8+CD57+ T cells in acquired aplastic anemia. The sequenced patients had an expansion of CD8+CD57+ cells seen by flow cytometry. Genomic DNA provided the template from which TCR beta VDJ and CDR3 profiles were obtained. TCRdb used MiXCR to reprocess the reads, holding one entry per CDR3 protein. The table records hundreds of thousands of distinct CDR3 sequences, roughly a third of them present only once. Sequenced sample: sorted CD4+, CD8+, or CD8+CD57+ T cells (not recorded which) from PBMCs. The receptors originated from a human donor with aplastic anemia.

For this clonotype: The junction and the germline gene differ at one end; a read error may be behind it. The chain links TRBV29-1 to TRBJ1-2; D ambiguous. CDR1 is SQVTM, CDR2 ANQGSEA, per germline. This CDR3 is 10 amino acids long. CDR3 in amino acids: CSVVEAGYAF. DNA for the CDR3: TGCAGCGTTGTGGAGGCCGGCTACGCCTTC.

This clonotype has ten or more counts. The chain links TRBV19 to TRBJ1-2; perhaps TRBD1 as D (5 bases). V dropped 2 bases and J dropped 10 bases, with 17 bases sitting between them. The CDR3 consists of 14 residues. Germline V gene sequence: CDR1 LNHDA, CDR2 SQIVND (reference sequence). The CDR3 DNA reads as TGTGCCAGTAGTATAACAGGAATCAGGGATGACTACACCTTC. It codes for CASSITGIRDDYTF.

This clonotype showed up many times. V is TRBV7-2 and J is TRBJ1-6, with D unclear. V shed 1 base and J shed 9 bases, with 10 bases lying between them. The CDR3 loop spans 14 amino acids. Germline V CDR1 and CDR2: SGHTA, FQGNSA. The CDR3 nucleotides are TGTGCCAGCAGCTTAGACGGACCGATTTCACCCCTCCACTTT. As protein: CASSLDGPISPLHF. Full variable domain (outside the CDR3, taken from reference TRBV7-2 and TRBJ1-6): GAGVSQSPSNKVTEKGKDVELRCDPISGHTALYWYRQSLGQGLEFLIYFQGNSAPDKSGLPSDRFSAERTGGSVSTLTIQRTQQEDSAVYLCASSLDGPISPLHFGNGTRLTVT.

The sample holds many counts of this clonotype. The V gene is TRBV20-1, the J gene TRBJ1-2, with 7 nucleotides matching TRBD1. This CDR3 has 13 residues. CDR1 and CDR2 from the germline V gene are DFQATT and SNEGSKA (reference sequence). The ends lost 6 bases at V and 8 bases at J; junction bases unmatched: 12. In DNA, the CDR3 is TGCAGTGCAAGCGAGGGGGCGGTGTCGGGCTACACCTTC. It specifies CSASEGAVSGYTF.

This rearrangement joins TRBV11-2 to TRBJ1-2; 7 nucleotides agree with TRBD1. V shed 4 bases, J shed 1 base, and the junction held 18 bases outside the gene matches. Germline CDR1 reads SGHAT; CDR2 reads FQNNGV. This CDR3 is built from 19 residues. Here the CDR3 reads CASSSVKGSRGQINYGYTF. The CDR3 DNA is TGTGCCAGCAGCTCGGTTAAAGGATCTAGGGGACAGATTAACTATGGCTACACCTTC. Using reference TRBV11-2 and TRBJ1-2 for the parts outside the CDR3, the full variable domain is EAGVAQSPRYKIIEKRQSVAFWCNPISGHATLYWYQQILGQGPKLLIQFQNNGVVDDSQLPKDRFSAERLKGVDSTLKIQPAKLEDSAVYLCASSSVKGSRGQINYGYTFGSGTRLTVV.

The J gene is TRBJ1-2, the V gene TRBV25-1; D possibly corresponds to TRBD1 (5 bases). Germline V gene lookup returns CDR1 MGHDK and CDR2 SYGVNS. V was trimmed by 3 bases and J by 0 bases, leaving 11 bases between them. The CDR3 length is 15 residues. The CDR3 loop reads CASSDRDPANYGYTF. The CDR3 nucleotides are TGTGCCAGCAGTGACCGGGACCCAGCTAACTATGGCTACACCTTC.

This clonotype has more than one count but fewer than ten. This chain uses TRBV7-2 with TRBJ1-1, with D uncertain. V lost 6 bases and J 0 bases, leaving 8 bases between the germline ends. The germline V gene encodes CDR1 SGHTA and CDR2 FQGNSA. There are 13 residues in the CDR3. CDR3 in DNA: TGTGCCAGCAGTGTCGTAGTGAACACTGAAGCTTTCTTT. Translated: CASSVVVNTEAFF.

This clonotype was counted at least ten times. This chain joins TRBV19 and TRBJ1-1; D not resolved. V was clipped by 6 bases and J by 3 bases, with 11 bases between them. The CDR3 is 13 residues long. Per germline, CDR1 LNHDA and CDR2 SQIVND (reference sequence). CDR3 nucleotides: TGTGCCAGTAGAACATGGGATGACACTGAAGCTTTCTTT. Protein product: CASRTWDDTEAFF.

This rearrangement joins TRBV10-3 to TRBJ1-6, with D perhaps matching TRBD1 (5 bases). The germline V and J ends were trimmed by 5 bases and 3 bases, with 11 bases remaining between them. Per germline, CDR1 ENHRY and CDR2 SYGVKD. CDR3 length: 15 amino acids. CDR3 in amino acids: CAISKRQNYNSPLHF. DNA of the CDR3: TGTGCCATCAGTAAACGACAGAACTATAATTCACCCCTCCACTTT.

For this clonotype: This may stem from a read error, because a much larger clone lies one nucleotide away. This rearrangement joins TRBV20-1 to TRBJ1-2, with TRBD1 matching 7 bases. The CDR3 loop spans 13 amino acids. Germline V CDR1 and CDR2: DFQATT, SNEGSKA (reference sequence). The ends lost 3 bases at V and 8 bases at J; junction bases unmatched: 9. This CDR3 is CSASSDRRQGYTF. The CDR3 region has the DNA TGCAGTGCTAGTTCGGACAGGAGGCAAGGCTACACCTTC.

For this clonotype: Because the CDR3 is missing its conserved closing phenylalanine or tryptophan, this is likely a read error. The chain combines TRBV3-1 with TRBJ2-7; D gene uncertain. Trimming stripped 0 bases from V and 3 bases from J, with 6 bases between. The CDR3 runs to 13 residues. CDR1 and CDR2 (germline): LGHDT, YNNKEL (reference sequence). The CDR3 spells CASSQEGGYEQYL. The CDR3 DNA reads TGTGCCAGCAGCCAAGAAGGCGGCTACGAGCAGTACCTC.

The chain recombines TRBV20-1 with TRBJ1-2, with TRBD1 identical over 7 bases. Germline loops: CDR1 DFQATT, CDR2 SNEGSKA (reference sequence). The CDR3 totals 15 residues. V lost 2 bases and J lost 2; bases outside the gene matches: 8. This chain's CDR3 is CSARTSGTANYGYTF. The CDR3 DNA follows: TGCAGTGCTAGAACCTCCGGGACAGCAAACTATGGCTACACCTTC.

This clonotype was found once. The rearrangement links TRBV19 to TRBJ1-5, with unresolved D. V was pared by 4 bases and J by 7 bases, with 11 bases between. This CDR3 has 13 residues. The germline gives CDR1 LNHDA, CDR2 SQIVND (reference sequence). CDR3 sequence (DNA): TGTGCCAGTAGTAATAGGATGGGACAGCCCCAGCATTTT. Protein: CASSNRMGQPQHF.

The V gene is TRBV13, the J gene TRBJ2-1; 12 positions agree with TRBD1. V was clipped by 7 bases and J by 6 bases; unmatched bases: 4. Per germline, CDR1 PRHDT and CDR2 FYEKMQ (reference sequence). The CDR3 runs 14 residues. The CDR3: CASTGTGGGNEQFF. The CDR3 DNA reads TGTGCCAGCACGGGGACAGGGGGCGGCAATGAGCAGTTCTTC.

This clonotype has only a few counts. This rearrangement joins TRBV7-3 to TRBJ2-2; D unclear. CDR3 length: 13 amino acids. CDR1 and CDR2 from the germline V gene are SGHTA and FQGTGA. Trimming removed 1 base from V and 5 bases from J, with 5 bases in between. The CDR3 loop reads CASSLKRTGELFF. The DNA for the CDR3 is TGTGCCAGCAGCTTAAAGAGAACCGGGGAGCTGTTTTTT.

In its sample, this clonotype was seen many times. The chain joins TRBV12-3 or TRBV12-4 to TRBJ1-2; D gene uncertain. Trimming left V 6 bases short and J 8 bases short, with 16 bases between. This CDR3 comprises 13 residues. CDR3 in amino acids: CASRGMGRWGYTF. CDR3 DNA: TGTGCCAGCAGGGGGATGGGCCGCTGGGGCTACACCTTC.

The table lists this clonotype with a few counts. The chain employs TRBV9 and TRBJ2-3; D gene unclear. V lost 3 bases, J lost 5 bases, and 10 bases lay in between. CDR1 and CDR2 from the germline V gene are SGDLS and YYNGEE. This CDR3 spans 13 amino acids. The CDR3 DNA is TGTGCCAGCAGCGGCCTGACCGGAGATACGCAGTATTTT. Translating it yields CASSGLTGDTQYF.